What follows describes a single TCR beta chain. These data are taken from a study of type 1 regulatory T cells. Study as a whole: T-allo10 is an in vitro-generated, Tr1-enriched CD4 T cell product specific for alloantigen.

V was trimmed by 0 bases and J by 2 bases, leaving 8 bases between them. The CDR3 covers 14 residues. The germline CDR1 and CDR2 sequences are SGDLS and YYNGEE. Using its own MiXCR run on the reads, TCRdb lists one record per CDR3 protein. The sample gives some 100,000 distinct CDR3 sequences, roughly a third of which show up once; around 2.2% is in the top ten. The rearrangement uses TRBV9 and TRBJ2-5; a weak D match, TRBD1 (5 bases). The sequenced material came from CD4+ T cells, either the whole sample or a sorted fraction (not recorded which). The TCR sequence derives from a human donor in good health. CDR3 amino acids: CASSVEGVQETQYF. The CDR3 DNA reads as TGTGCCAGCAGCGTAGAAGGGGTTCAAGAGACCCAGTACTTC.